Below are 6 T cell receptor beta chains sequenced from a single sample in a study of blood T cell repertoires in COVID-19. Sequencing was performed with immunoSEQ multiplex PCR; in TCRdb, only in-frame clones are kept and a portion is missing. The profile shows about 150,000 clones, about 80% of them singletons. The sequenced sample consisted of peripheral blood. The receptors originated from a woman aged 55 to 70 with COVID-19, enrolled during active disease.

This clone showed up just once. This sequence joins TRBV2 and TRBJ1-2, with D uncertain. This CDR3 contains 13 residues. V gave up 7 bases and J gave up 5 bases, with 14 bases separating them. Germline V gene lookup returns CDR1 SNHLY and CDR2 FYNNEI. CDR3: CASMRGVMYGYTF. The CDR3 DNA reads as TGTGCCAGCATGCGTGGTGTAATGTATGGCTACACCTTC.

This clone was observed once. V usage is TRBV27 and J usage is TRBJ1-2, with 12 bases identical to TRBD1. Trimming removed 5 bases from V and 4 bases from J; junction bases left unmatched: 11. The germline CDR1 and CDR2 sequences are MNHEY and SMNVEV (reference sequence). CDR3 length: 17 residues. CDR3 loop: CASSNRDRGRWIYGYTF. In nucleotides, the CDR3 is TGTGCCAGCAGTAACCGGGACAGGGGGCGTTGGATCTATGGCTACACCTTC.

This clone was seen more than once but under ten times. V and J are TRBV11-3 and TRBJ2-5; TRBD2 aligns across 7 bases. Germline V gives CDR1 SGHNT, CDR2 YENEEA. V trimming: 10 bases; J trimming: 5 bases; junction bases outside the gene matches: 16. This CDR3 contains 15 residues. The CDR3 loop is CAKPGGGQNRETQYF. CDR3 nucleotide sequence: TGTGCCAAACCTGGGGGGGGTCAAAACCGGGAGACCCAGTACTTC.

This chain joins TRBV6-5 and TRBJ1-1; perhaps TRBD1 as D (5 bases). V lost 4 bases and J 3 bases, leaving 12 bases between the germline ends. This CDR3 is 14 amino acids long. In germline, CDR1 is MNHEY, CDR2 SVGAGI. CDR3 region: CASSFKGWYTEAFF. DNA of the CDR3: TGTGCCAGCAGTTTCAAGGGGTGGTACACTGAAGCTTTCTTT.

The rearrangement links TRBV19 to TRBJ1-3, with 7 bases aligning to TRBD1. CDR3 size: 15 residues. Germline CDR1 LNHDA, CDR2 SQIVND (reference sequence). Germline trimming cut 6 bases from V and 4 bases from J; bases unmatched to any gene: 9. The CDR3: CASRITGARGNTIYF. The CDR3 DNA follows: TGTGCCAGTAGGATCACAGGGGCTCGAGGAAACACCATATATTTT. Together with reference TRBV19 and TRBJ1-3, the CDR3 gives the full variable domain: DGGITQSPKYLFRKEGQNVTLSCEQNLNHDAMYWYRQDPGQGLRLIYYSQIVNDFQKGDIAEGYSVSREKKESFPLTVTSAQKNPTAFYLCASRITGARGNTIYFGEGSWLTVV.

The CDR3 sequence: CASSWEMLQETQYF. DNA of the CDR3: TGTGCCAGCAGCTGGGAGATGCTTCAAGAGACCCAGTACTTC. The chain is built from TRBV5-4 and TRBJ2-5; perhaps TRBD2 as D (5 bases). The CDR3 spans 14 residues. V lost 3 bases to trimming and J lost 2 bases, with 11 bases between them. Germline V gene lookup returns CDR1 SGHNT and CDR2 YYREEE (reference sequence). The entire variable domain, with the rest obtained from reference TRBV5-4 and TRBJ2-5, is as follows: ETGVTQSPTHLIKTRGQQVTLRCSSQSGHNTVSWYQQALGQGPQFIFQYYREEENGRGNFPPRFSGLQFPNYSSELNVNALELDDSALYLCASSWEMLQETQYFGPGTRLLVL.